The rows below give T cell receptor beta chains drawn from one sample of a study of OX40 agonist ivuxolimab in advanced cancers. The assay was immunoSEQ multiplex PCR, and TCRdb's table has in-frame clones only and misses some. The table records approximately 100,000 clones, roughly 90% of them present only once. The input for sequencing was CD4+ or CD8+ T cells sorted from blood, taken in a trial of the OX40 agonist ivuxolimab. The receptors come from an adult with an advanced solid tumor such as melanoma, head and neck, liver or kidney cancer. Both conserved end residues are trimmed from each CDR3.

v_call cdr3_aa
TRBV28 ASSGDGIHLGQKLF
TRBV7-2 ASSSRTDPPLH
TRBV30 AWSGQGPETQY
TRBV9 ASSVAPGLAAYEQY
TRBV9 ASSLNLQALSGNTIY
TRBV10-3 AISEGIKGNGELF
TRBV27 ASRGTVNEKLF
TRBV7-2 ASSRTAAGYGYT
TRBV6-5 ASTTGGRNEQF
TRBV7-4 ASSLVSNQPQH
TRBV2 ASTRAGEQY
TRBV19 ASTPWADRVSGYT
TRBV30 AWRRDTEAF
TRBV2 ASSEGSYGYT
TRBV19 ASSQVGGNTEAF
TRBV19 ASCTGVLTEAF
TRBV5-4 ASSSGEGRWDEKLF
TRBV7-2 ASRPQASNTGELF
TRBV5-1 ASSMDNEQF
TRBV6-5 ASSWRFANSPLH
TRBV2 ASSVGTTEAF
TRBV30 AWSTGFWGGYT
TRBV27 ASSPRDRAYGYT
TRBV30 ACVRSGSTDTQY
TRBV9 ASSGYEEQF
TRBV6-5 ASSYDLNQPQH
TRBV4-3 ASSQATGMNTEAF
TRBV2 ASSEGLGNQPQH
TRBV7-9 ASSLGGGNYGYT
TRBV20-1 SASPLDEQY
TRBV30 AWSGTGGHYGYT
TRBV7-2 ASSFRQGPGYGYT
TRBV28 ASSWDGGYTGELF
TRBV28 ASRLRLDQPQH
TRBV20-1 SARISYEQY
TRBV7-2 ASSRDRSSYEQY
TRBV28 ASPPGGGVGYQETQY
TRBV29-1 SGRLWENTEAF
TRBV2 ASRGSPSGGQETQY
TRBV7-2 ASSSGGDTQY
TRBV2 ASSPDSLLQPQH
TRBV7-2 ASSLDSVGSTEAF
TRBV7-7 ASSSGLNSGNTIY
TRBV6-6 ASTITGFGTGYEQY
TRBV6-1 ASSEGGGLINSPLH
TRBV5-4 ASSRQDVGEQY
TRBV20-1 SARSNEQF
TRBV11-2 ASSLVENQPQH
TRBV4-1 ASSLGQGFTGELF
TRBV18 ASSPSSETQY
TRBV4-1 ASSGPGQAFNQPQH